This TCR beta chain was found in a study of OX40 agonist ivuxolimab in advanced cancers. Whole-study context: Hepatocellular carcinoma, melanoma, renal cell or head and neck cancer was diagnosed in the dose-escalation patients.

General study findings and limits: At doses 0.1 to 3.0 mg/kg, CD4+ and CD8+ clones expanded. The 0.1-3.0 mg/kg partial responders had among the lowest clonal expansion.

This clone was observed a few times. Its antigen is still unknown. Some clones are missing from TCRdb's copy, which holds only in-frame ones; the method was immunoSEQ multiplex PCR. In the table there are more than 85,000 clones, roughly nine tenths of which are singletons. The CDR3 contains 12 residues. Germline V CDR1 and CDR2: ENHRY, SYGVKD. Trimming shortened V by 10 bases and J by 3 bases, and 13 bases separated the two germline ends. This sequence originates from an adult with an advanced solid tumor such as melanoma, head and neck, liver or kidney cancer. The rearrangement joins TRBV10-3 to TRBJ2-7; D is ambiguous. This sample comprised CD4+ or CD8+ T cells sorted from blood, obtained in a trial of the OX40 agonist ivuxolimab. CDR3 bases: TGTGCCAGCAGCCGGACGAACTACGAGCAGTACTTC. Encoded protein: CASSRTNYEQYF.